This T cell receptor (beta chain) appears in the sequencing data of a study of blood T cell repertoires in COVID-19. Across the whole study: Acute and convalescent COVID-19 specimens originated in the United States, Italy and Spain. PBMCs, B-cell-depleted T cells, or T cells were the source of the cDNA or gDNA that made up the material.

Germline CDR1 is MNHEY and CDR2 is SVGAGI. The CDR3 extends over 13 amino acids. With 8 bases removed from V and 3 bases from J, the gap between germline ends came to 13 bases. The authors' processing: It was from reference gene primer amplification that nucleated cell counts were estimated. Method: immunoSEQ multiplex PCR; TCRdb's copy keeps in-frame clones and lacks some. V and J calls and clone size are copied from that table; D and trimming were computed from the DNA. The sample includes 350,000 to 450,000 clones, roughly 85% seen only once; the top ten take more than 3%. The TCR originated in a young woman with acute or convalescent COVID-19. The chain links TRBV6-5 to TRBJ1-2; possibly TRBD1 for D (5 bases). Sequencing was done on a sample of peripheral blood. This chain's CDR3 is CASWGGGDYGYTF. CDR3 coding DNA: TGTGCCAGCTGGGGAGGAGGGGACTATGGCTACACCTTC.